Below are 10 T cell receptor beta chains sequenced from a single sample in a study of CD8 T cells in ankylosing spondylitis. No antigens are known for them. Overall study results and limits: In ankylosing spondylitis blood, a motif of seven to nine highly homologous TCR beta variants appeared characteristic.

TCRdb reprocessed the 5' RACE reads via MiXCR and lists one record per CDR3 protein. The sample shows a few hundred thousand distinct CDR3 sequences, about 18% of them seen only once. Sequencing input: blood, either unsorted or a sorted T cell fraction (not recorded which). Every receptor here comes from a male donor with ankylosing spondylitis.

This clonotype was observed a few times. This sequence joins TRBV29-1 and TRBJ2-1; no reliable D call. Trimming removed 5 bases at V and 7 bases at J, with 12 bases between. Germline values: CDR1 SQVTM, CDR2 ANQGSEA. This CDR3 has 12 residues. CDR3 loop: CSVLEIQNEQFF. DNA of the CDR3: TGCAGCGTTCTGGAAATTCAGAATGAGCAGTTCTTC.

This clonotype has ten or more counts. The chain couples TRBV4-2 to TRBJ2-5; unclear D gene. Trimming shortened V by 4 bases and J by 4 bases, and 10 bases separated the two germline ends. This CDR3 is built from 13 residues. CDR1 LGHNA and CDR2 YNFKEQ come from the germline V gene. The CDR3 here is CASSLTETETQYF. CDR3 DNA: TGTGCCAGCAGCCTAACAGAAACAGAGACCCAGTACTTC.

This chain connects TRBV11-2 to TRBJ2-1; perhaps TRBD1 as D (6 bases). V was shortened by 2 bases and J by 0 bases, with 17 bases between the two germline ends. This CDR3 is built from 18 residues. Germline CDR1 SGHAT, CDR2 FQNNGV. In DNA form, the CDR3 reads TGTGCCAGCAGCTTATGGCAGGGGCAAGGTCTCTCCTACAATGAGCAGTTCTTC. This encodes CASSLWQGQGLSYNEQFF.

This clonotype was seen only a few times. J is TRBJ2-1 and V is TRBV6-1; TRBD1 might be the D (5 bases). The V end was cut by 9 bases, the J end by 10 bases, with 19 bases between. The germline V gene has CDR1 MNHNS and CDR2 SASEGT. There are 13 residues in the CDR3. DNA for the CDR3: TGTGCCAGTTCATGGGTCGGCCAGGGAGAGCAGTTCTTC. Protein sequence: CASSWVGQGEQFF.

V usage is TRBV4-1 and J usage is TRBJ1-5; TRBD1 is a possible D gene (5 bases). Germline V gene data show CDR1 as MGHRA and CDR2 as YSYEKL. Trimming took 4 bases from V and 9 from J, leaving 16 bases between them. The CDR3 is 14 amino acids. CDR3 coding DNA: TGCGCCAGCAGCCCCGGGGGGGGGTTGTGGCCCCAGCATTTT. This encodes CASSPGGGLWPQHF.

This clonotype was detected a few times. The V call is TRBV12-3 or TRBV12-4, the J call TRBJ1-6, with no clear D. With 5 bases removed from V and 8 bases from J, the gap between germline ends came to 16 bases. The CDR3 contains 15 residues. The CDR3 DNA reads TGTGCCAGCAGTCCCCACCTCAGCGGACATTCACCCCTCCACTTT. Translated: CASSPHLSGHSPLHF.

This clonotype has a handful of counts. The chain employs TRBV20-1 and TRBJ2-7, with a possible D match to TRBD2 (6 bases). CDR3 length equals 12 residues. CDR1 and CDR2 (germline): DFQATT, SNEGSKA (reference sequence). The V end was cut by 8 bases, the J end by 0 bases, with 11 bases between. In nucleotides, the CDR3 is TGCAGTCTGCGGGACCTCTCCTACGAGCAGTACTTC. This codes for CSLRDLSYEQYF.

The DNA of the CDR3 is TGTGCCAGCAGGGCACTACCCTACGAGCAGTACTTC. Amino acid sequence: CASRALPYEQYF. J is TRBJ2-7 and V is TRBV2; D ambiguous. This CDR3 comprises 12 residues. V gave up 6 bases and J gave up 2 bases, with 8 bases separating them. The V gene's germline CDR1 is SNHLY and CDR2 FYNNEI.

This clonotype was seen repeatedly, ten times or more. The rearrangement joins TRBV29-1 to TRBJ1-1; D is undetermined. From germline, CDR1 is SQVTM and CDR2 ANQGSEA. V lost 1 base and J lost 9, with 15 bases in between. The CDR3 sequence is 13 residues long. CDR3 in DNA: TGCAGCGTTGAAGGGGTGGACTTAGATAAAGCTTTCTTT. This translates into CSVEGVDLDKAFF.

The gene calls are TRBV20-1 and TRBJ2-5; unclear D gene. This CDR3 has 14 residues. Germline V gives CDR1 DFQATT, CDR2 SNEGSKA (reference sequence). The ends were cut back, 1 base at V and 5 bases at J, with 14 bases in the middle. The CDR3 DNA follows: TGCAGTGCTAGAGGGGGTTCTGTCGGGGAGACCCAGTACTTC. Translating it yields CSARGGSVGETQYF.